This TCR beta chain was sequenced during a study of blood T cells in healthy people across ages. With a J-beta primer mix and a sample-barcoded 5' primer, a second PCR ran 7 to 11 cycles. TCRdb redid the calling of the 5' RACE reads with MiXCR, one entry per CDR3 protein. Among approximately 600,000 distinct CDR3 sequences listed, 58% were seen once. The germline CDR1 and CDR2 sequences are DFQATT and SNEGSKA (reference sequence). The CDR3 totals 12 residues. The trim removed 5 bases at V and 7 bases at J, leaving 6 bases unmatched. The J gene is TRBJ1-1, the V gene TRBV20-1, with TRBD1 identical over 8 bases. The receptor was derived from a man aged 60 to 69 in good health. The sample consisted of blood. The CDR3 region has the DNA TGCAGTGCTGCGGACAGGGAGGATGAAGCTTTCTTT. Encoded protein: CSAADREDEAFF.